The 19 T cell receptor beta chains given below trace back to one sample, sequenced in a study of breast tumors, draining lymph nodes, adjacent tissues. TCRdb ran MiXCR on the multiplex PCR reads and lists one entry per CDR3 protein. Of some 110,000 distinct CDR3 sequences detected, around 30% appear once; the ten largest clones hold under 6%. Axillary draining lymph nodes of breast cancer patients supplied the node samples. Sequenced: axillary lymph node tissue. The receptors were sampled from a female donor with breast cancer. Some clones in this sample may be carry-over from other donors' samples.

This clonotype was detected many times. This sequence joins TRBV20-1 and TRBJ2-5; D is perhaps TRBD1 (6 bases). Germline V gene data show CDR1 as DFQATT and CDR2 as SNEGSKA (reference sequence). Trimming stripped 3 bases from V and 2 bases from J, with 10 bases between. The CDR3 has 13 amino acids. The CDR3 region is CSARGALQETQYF. CDR3 bases: TGCAGTGCTAGGGGGGCACTTCAAGAGACCCAGTACTTC.

This clonotype was observed at least ten times. The chain uses TRBV6-2 or TRBV6-3 and TRBJ2-3; 11 bases are shared with TRBD1. The germline V gene encodes CDR1 MNHEY and CDR2 SVGEGT. CDR3 length: 18 residues. V lost 2 bases to trimming and J lost 2 bases; unmatched junction nucleotides: 9. The DNA for the CDR3 is TGTGCCAGCAGTTACGGGGGGACAGGGGGGTTCTCCACAGATACGCAGTATTTT. This codes for CASSYGGTGGFSTDTQYF.

Details on this clonotype: No conserved phenylalanine or tryptophan ends this CDR3, so it is likely a read error. The CDR3 bases are TGTGCCAGCAGTGAAAGCAGGGGCGAGCAGTTCTTG. Amino acid sequence: CASSESRGEQFL. The chain combines TRBV2 with TRBJ2-1; TRBD1 is a possible D gene (6 bases). The CDR3 sequence is 12 residues long. Germline values: CDR1 SNHLY, CDR2 FYNNEI. V lost 2 bases and J lost 10, with 9 bases in between.

This clonotype has only a few counts. A clone one base away is much larger, so this may be a read error. The V and J genes are TRBV6-5 and TRBJ1-4; possible D gene TRBD1, 6 bases. V lost 2 bases to trimming and J lost 4 bases, with 17 bases between them. The germline V gene encodes CDR1 MNHEY and CDR2 SVGAGI. The CDR3 extends over 17 amino acids. The DNA for the CDR3 is TGTGCCAGCAGTTACCACCCGACAGGTTCGGGTAATGAAAAACTGTTTTTT. This encodes CASSYHPTGSGNEKLFF.

This clonotype was detected ten times or more. The chain joins TRBV3-1 to TRBJ2-5, with a weak D call TRBD2 (6 bases). This CDR3 spans 11 amino acids. Trimming removed 5 bases at V and 7 bases at J, with 8 bases between. Germline CDR1 and CDR2: LGHDT and YNNKEL (reference sequence). The CDR3 nucleotides read TGTGCCAGCAGCTTGCGGGGGACCCAGTACTTC. Amino acid sequence: CASSLRGTQYF.

This clonotype turned up a few times. This may come from a read error, since a much larger clone is one base off. The chain uses TRBV12-3 or TRBV12-4 and TRBJ2-6, with 8 positions matching TRBD2. Losses at the gene ends were 3 bases for V and 15 bases for J; bases not matched to a gene: 13. The CDR3 totals 15 residues. The CDR3 sequence: CASSFGTGLGAYLTF. CDR3 sequence (DNA): TGTGCCAGCAGTTTCGGGACGGGACTAGGCGCGTACCTGACTTTC.

On this clonotype itself: Being one base from a much bigger clone, this may be a read error. This chain joins TRBV5-8 and TRBJ2-1, with TRBD2 matching 12 bases. The CDR3 length is 16 residues. Germline CDR1 reads SGHTS; CDR2 reads YDEGEE. The CDR3 protein is CASSLGGTSGYYGQFF. DNA of the CDR3: TGTGCCAGCAGCTTGGGTGGGACTAGCGGGTACTATGGGCAGTTCTTT.

The chain has TRBV7-2 and TRBJ2-2, with D hard to call. From germline, CDR1 is SGHTA and CDR2 FQGNSA. V was clipped by 6 bases and J by 5 bases, with 13 bases between them. The CDR3 contains 14 residues. The CDR3 here is CASSSPVETGELFF. The CDR3, as DNA: TGTGCCAGCAGTTCCCCCGTGGAGACCGGGGAGCTGTTTTTT. Full variable domain (rest looked up from reference TRBV7-2 and TRBJ2-2): GAGVSQSPSNKVTEKGKDVELRCDPISGHTALYWYRQSLGQGLEFLIYFQGNSAPDKSGLPSDRFSAERTGGSVSTLTIQRTQQEDSAVYLCASSSPVETGELFFGEGSRLTVL.

This clonotype has ten or more counts. The genes are TRBV5-1 and TRBJ2-1; no clear D. The CDR3 spans 15 residues. Germline V CDR1 and CDR2: SGHRS, YFSETQ. Trimming cost V 3 bases and J 0 bases, with 10 bases left between them. CDR3 in DNA: TGCGCCAGCAGCTACTCATTGAGCTCCTACAATGAGCAGTTCTTC. Its protein is CASSYSLSSYNEQFF.

There are many counts of this clonotype. The J gene is TRBJ2-1, the V gene TRBV30; TRBD2 matches 7 bases. Germline-derived CDR1 and CDR2 are GTSNPN and SVGIG (reference sequence). V lost 2 bases and J lost 4; bases outside the gene matches: 8. This CDR3 contains 15 residues. CDR3 in DNA: TGTGCCTGGAGTATTATCGCGGGGGAATACAATGAGCAGTTCTTC. As protein: CAWSIIAGEYNEQFF.

This clonotype was seen many times. J is TRBJ2-2 and V is TRBV18; TRBD1 matches 10 bases. Germline CDR1 and CDR2: KGHSH and LQKENI. CDR3 length equals 14 residues. Unmatched junction bases numbered 0, after V lost 2 bases and J lost 6 bases. CDR3 sequence: CASSPGTGAGELFF. The DNA for the CDR3 is TGTGCCAGCTCACCAGGGACAGGGGCCGGGGAGCTGTTTTTT.

This clonotype was detected ten times or more. J is TRBJ2-6 and V is TRBV18; maybe TRBD1 (5 bases). CDR3 length: 16 residues. The germline gives CDR1 KGHSH, CDR2 LQKENI. Trimming cost V 2 bases and J 3 bases, with 11 bases left between them. The CDR3, as DNA: TGTGCCAGCTCACCAACTGACAGAGGTGGGGCCAACGTCCTGACTTTC. Translating it yields CASSPTDRGGANVLTF. The whole variable domain, remainder taken from reference TRBV18 and TRBJ2-6, is NAGVMQNPRHLVRRRGQEARLRCSPMKGHSHVYWYRQLPEEGLKFMVYLQKENIIDESGMPKERFSAEFPKEGPSILRIQQVVRGDSAAYFCASSPTDRGGANVLTFGAGSRLTVL.

This clonotype occurred many times. This may be a read error, as it is one base from a much larger clone. This rearrangement joins TRBV11-2 to TRBJ1-2; the D gene is possibly TRBD1 (6 bases). Between the trimmed V and J ends, which lost 0 bases and 2 bases, there was a span of 10 bases. The CDR3 has 15 residues. The V gene's germline CDR1 is SGHAT and CDR2 FQNNGV. The CDR3 sequence: CASSLDPGANYGYTF. The CDR3 DNA follows: TGTGCCAGCAGCTTAGATCCAGGGGCCAACTATGGCTACACCTTC.

On this clonotype itself: The junction differs from germline at one of its ends, possibly a read error. CDR3 amino acids: CASSLNSRRLNEQFF. The CDR3 region has the DNA TGTGCCAGCAGCTTGAATAGCAGGAGGCTCAATGAGCAGTTCTTC. The V call is TRBV5-1, the J call TRBJ2-1; TRBD2 is a possible D gene (5 bases). Germline V gene lookup returns CDR1 SGHRS and CDR2 YFSETQ. The CDR3 sequence is 15 residues long.

This clonotype occurred many times. The chain couples TRBV6-1 to TRBJ1-2; TRBD1 might be the D (5 bases). Trimming removed 6 bases at V and 7 bases at J, with 18 bases between. This CDR3 spans 14 amino acids. Germline loops: CDR1 MNHNS, CDR2 SASEGT. The CDR3 loop is CASSPMGGLSGYTF. The CDR3 DNA reads TGTGCCAGCAGCCCGATGGGGGGTTTATCTGGCTACACCTTC.

This clonotype has at least ten counts. The rearrangement uses TRBV5-6 and TRBJ2-5, with 9 bases aligning to TRBD1. CDR3 length: 14 amino acids. Germline V lookup: CDR1 SGHDT, CDR2 YYEEEE. Unmatched junction bases numbered 5, after V lost 5 bases and J lost 3 bases. In DNA, the CDR3 is TGTGCCAGCAGGGGACAGGGACGAGAAGAGACCCAGTACTTC. This codes for CASRGQGREETQYF.

This clonotype occurred many times. The genes are TRBV25-1 and TRBJ1-5, with D possibly matching TRBD1 (6 bases). The germline V gene has CDR1 MGHDK and CDR2 SYGVNS. The ends were cut back, 3 bases at V and 6 bases at J, with 12 bases in the middle. The CDR3 has 14 amino acids. CDR3 loop: CASSDRDMSQPQHF. As DNA, the CDR3 is TGTGCCAGCAGTGACCGGGACATGAGTCAGCCCCAGCATTTT.

This clonotype was seen many times. J is TRBJ1-6 and V is TRBV5-6, with 7 positions matching TRBD1. This CDR3 comprises 13 residues. The junction had 3 bases not matched to a gene; V was cut back by 1 base and J by 11 bases. The germline CDR1 and CDR2 sequences are SGHDT and YYEEEE. DNA for the CDR3: TGTGCCAGCAGCTTGCGACAGGGAACACCCCTCCACTTT. Encoded protein: CASSLRQGTPLHF.

This rearrangement joins TRBV20-1 to TRBJ2-3; no definite D call. CDR3 size: 13 residues. The germline V gene encodes CDR1 DFQATT and CDR2 SNEGSKA (reference sequence). V was pared by 1 base and J by 3 bases, with 8 bases between. The CDR3, as DNA: TGCAGTGCTAGAGCGGTGGGAACAGATACGCAGTATTTT. As protein: CSARAVGTDTQYF.